This TCR beta chain was recovered during a study of blood T cell repertoires in COVID-19 (dated by TCRdb to the early 2020s). At the level of the whole study: Collaborator samples came from the United States, Italy and Spain and covered acute and convalescent phases of COVID-19. The prospective study material was composed of cDNA or gDNA derived from T cells, B-cell-depleted T cells, or PBMCs. Deeply sampled blood TCRbeta repertoires from subjects exposed to, actively infected with, or recovered from COVID-19 were included in the dataset. The repertoires were released in a freely available public database meant as a resource for research on the immune response to SARS-CoV-2. Samples were obtained from the ongoing ImmuneRACE study (first 160 participants) and from about 1,300 subjects provided by 6 global collaborators. Nearly every sample came with metadata listing a de-identified subject ID, COVID-19 status, age in years and sex. Where available, HLA class I and class II types were taken from metadata supplied by the sample provider and were not determined by assay-based typing.

On the study overall, not on this receptor specifically: Clinical and demographic metadata were provided uncurated, with the amount varying by source and participant.

A word on this clone: No antigen is known for it. Base qualities are not provided; no much larger clone lies one nucleotide away.

TCRbeta CDR3 regions were amplified from genomic DNA using the immunoSEQ Assay, a bias-controlled multiplex PCR. Concerning the study's data processing: Nucleated cell counts per sample were estimated from amplification of reference gene primers within the assay. To quantify the absolute abundance of each unique TCRbeta CDR3 rearrangement, sequence reads were collapsed and filtered. Productive Simpson clonality was computed per sample as the square root of Simpson's diversity index over productive rearrangements. TCRdb retrieved this table from immuneACCESS and kept in-frame rearrangements only. Not all clones are present; in checked studies, unresolved V genes account for under half, and no reason is known for the remainder. V and J calls and clone size are given by that table; D and trimming were obtained from the DNA. Present in this sample are some 200,000 clones, roughly 80% of which were seen just once. The ten largest clones take up about 8.3% of the sample.

One collaborating source in Seattle enrolled patients while the patients were actively infected and followed the patients over time throughout the course of disease. Collaborating institutions collected whole blood in K2EDTA tubes following their own protocols. Collaborator samples were shipped for TCRbeta analysis as frozen whole blood, isolated PBMCs, or DNA extracted from either sample type. The source is an elderly woman with COVID-19, enrolled during active disease. Sequencing was done on a sample of peripheral blood.

The CDR3 protein: CASSQRGTGGNYGYTF. The DNA reads as follows: TGCGCCAGCAGCCAACGGGGGACAGGGGGGAACTATGGCTACACCTTC. The chain is assembled from TRBV4-1 and TRBJ1-2; 11 bases in between match TRBD1. Reading the germline V gene gives CDR1 MGHRA and CDR2 YSYEKL. Germline trimming: 2 bases from V, 2 bases from J; junction bases outside gene matches: 4. Its CDR3 holds 16 amino acids, cysteine through phenylalanine. The read is trimmed to its CDR3 DNA, 48 bases read in frame from base 1.